This is a list of T cell receptor beta chains from one sample in a study of blood T cell repertoires in COVID-19. Libraries were prepared by immunoSEQ multiplex PCR; TCRdb keeps only in-frame clonotypes and omits some of them. The table lists over 75,000 clones, 90% to 95% of them singletons. The sample taken for sequencing was peripheral blood. Receptors were obtained from a man aged 55-75 years with acute or convalescent COVID-19. CDR3s include the opening cysteine and the closing phenylalanine or tryptophan. A D gene is named only where the DNA matches it firmly. The size field is filled for only some rows; it gives once, few, many or a size class.

>NA|NA|TRBV9|TRBJ1-6
TGTGCCAGCAGCGTTGGCAGCTCCTATAATTCACCCCTCCACTTT
CASSVGSSYNSPLHF
>NA|NA|TRBV6-2/TRBV6-3|TRBJ1-5
TGTGCCAGCAGTACCGGACACCTTGATGTCTTCTTTGGCAATCAGCCCCAGCATTTT
CASSTGHLDVFFGNQPQHF
>TRBD1|NA|TRBV6-5|TRBJ1-2
TGTGCCAGCAGTTATTCGTTTCAGGGGGGTGGCTACACCTTC
CASSYSFQGGGYTF
>NA|NA|TRBV11-2|TRBJ1-1
TGTGCCAGCAGCCGCCTGGGGGGACTTATGAACACTGAAGCTTTCTTT
CASSRLGGLMNTEAFF
>TRBD1|NA|TRBV6-6|TRBJ1-2
TGTGCCAGCAGTTACTCCCTACAGGGGGCGGGCTACACCTTC
CASSYSLQGAGYTF
>TRBD2|NA|TRBV3-1/TRBV3-2|TRBJ2-5
TGTGCCAGCAGCCAAGATGAATCAGCGGGAGGGTGGGAGACCCAGTACTTC
CASSQDESAGGWETQYF
>TRBD1|once|TRBV4-1|TRBJ1-2
TGCGCCAGCAGCCAAGCCGGGACAGGGGGCTATGGCTACACCTTC
CASSQAGTGGYGYTF
>TRBD1|once|TRBV2|TRBJ1-2
TGTGCCATCAAAGGGACAGGGGATGGCTACACCTTC
CAIKGTGDGYTF
>NA|NA|TRBV12-3/TRBV12-4|TRBJ1-1
TGTGCCAGCAGGACGAGAGGAGACACTGAAGCTTTCTTT
CASRTRGDTEAFF
>NA|NA|TRBV27|TRBJ1-1
TGTGCCAGCGGGGGCGCCGTGAACACTGAAGCTTTCTTT
CASGGAVNTEAFF
>NA|once|TRBV14|TRBJ1-2
TGTGCCAGCAGCCAAGTTCTTCAATCAGGGGACTATGGCTACACCTTC
CASSQVLQSGDYGYTF
>TRBD1|NA|TRBV4-3|TRBJ2-3
TGCGCCAGCAGCCAAGGGACAGGTACCGATACGCAGTATTTT
CASSQGTGTDTQYF
>NA|NA|TRBV5-1|TRBJ2-2
TGCGCCAGCAGCTTGGATCGGCAGGGGGGAGCGGCAGGGGAGCTGTTTTTT
CASSLDRQGGAAGELFF
>TRBD1|NA|TRBV5-4|TRBJ1-2
TGTGCCAGCAGCACGAGACAGGGGGCTAATGGCTACACCTTC
CASSTRQGANGYTF
>TRBD1|NA|TRBV28|TRBJ1-2
TGTGCCACCGGGACAGGGGTGAACTATGGCTACACCTTC
CATGTGVNYGYTF
>TRBD1|NA|TRBV24-1|TRBJ1-2
TGTGCCACCAGTGACAGACAGGGGCGCGGCTACACCTTC
CATSDRQGRGYTF
>NA|NA|TRBV14|TRBJ2-1
TGTGCCAGCAGCCAATTTTACTATGAGCAGTTCTTC
CASSQFYYEQFF
>TRBD1|NA|TRBV11-1|TRBJ2-7
TGTGCCAGCAGCTCAACGACAGGGATCTCCTACGAGCAGTACTTC
CASSSTTGISYEQYF
>TRBD2|NA|TRBV7-3|TRBJ2-1
TGTGCCAGCAGCTCCGGGACTAGCGGGAGTCGGTACAATGAGCAGTTCTTC
CASSSGTSGSRYNEQFF
>TRBD2|NA|TRBV6-2/TRBV6-3|TRBJ2-7
TGTGCCAGCAGCTACTGGGGACTAGGGTACGAGCAGTACTTC
CASSYWGLGYEQYF
>TRBD2|NA|TRBV28|TRBJ2-3
TGTGCCAGCAGTTTCCCGGGGACTAGCGGGAGGGCCTCCGATACGCAGTATTTT
CASSFPGTSGRASDTQYF
>NA|NA|TRBV10-1|TRBJ1-2
TGCGCCAGAGTGGTATTGGTTCAAGTACATAACTATGGCTACACCTTC
CARVVLVQVHNYGYTF
>NA|NA|TRBV25-1|TRBJ2-1
TGTGCCAGCACCTTAAGCGGTATGTCCTACAATGAGCAGTTCTTC
CASTLSGMSYNEQFF